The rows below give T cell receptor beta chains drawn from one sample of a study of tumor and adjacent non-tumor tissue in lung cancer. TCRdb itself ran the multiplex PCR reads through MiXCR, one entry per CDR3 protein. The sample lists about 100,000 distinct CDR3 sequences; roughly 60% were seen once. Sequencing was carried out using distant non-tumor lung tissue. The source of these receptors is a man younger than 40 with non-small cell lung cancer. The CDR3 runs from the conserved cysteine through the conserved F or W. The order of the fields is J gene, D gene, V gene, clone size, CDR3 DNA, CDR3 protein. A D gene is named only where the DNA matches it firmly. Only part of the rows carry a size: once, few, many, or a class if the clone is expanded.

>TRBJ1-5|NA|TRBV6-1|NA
TGTGCCAGTAGCTCAGGGAGGGGCATTGGCAATAAGCCCCAGCATTTT
CASSSGRGIGNKPQHF
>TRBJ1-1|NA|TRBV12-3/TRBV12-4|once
TGTGCCAGCATCCAAACAGAGAGCACTGAAGCCTTCTTT
CASIQTESTEAFF
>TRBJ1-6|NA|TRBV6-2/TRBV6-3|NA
TGTGCCAACAGTTACTCGAGCGGAAGCCTGGTCTCACCCCTCCACTTT
CANSYSSGSLVSPLHF
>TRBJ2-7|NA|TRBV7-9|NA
TGTGCCAGCAGCTTAGGGTCTTCCTACGAGCACTACTTC
CASSLGSSYEHYF
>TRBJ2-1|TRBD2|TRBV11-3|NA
TGTGCCAGCAGCTGGGGCGGGGGGCTATCGGGCAATGAGCAGTTCTTC
CASSWGGGLSGNEQFF
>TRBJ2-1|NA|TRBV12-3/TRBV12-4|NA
TGTGCCAGCAGTATAAGAGCAGATAGCTCCTACAATGGGCAGTTCTTC
CASSIRADSSYNGQFF
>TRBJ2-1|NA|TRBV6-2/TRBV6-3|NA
TGTGCCAGCAGTTCGGCCGGTAGCAGGACCTACAATGAGCAGTTCTTC
CASSSAGSRTYNEQFF
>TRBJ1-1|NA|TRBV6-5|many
TGTGCCAGCAGTTACTCTCGGCCGTCCAGCCCTGAAGCTTTCTTT
CASSYSRPSSPEAFF
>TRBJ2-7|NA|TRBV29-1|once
TGCAATGTTGGAGTGGAGGACAGATACGAGCAGTACTTC
CNVGVEDRYEQYF
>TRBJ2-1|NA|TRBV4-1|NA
TGCGCCAGCAGCCAAGAGACTACGAATGAGCTGTTCTTC
CASSQETTNELFF
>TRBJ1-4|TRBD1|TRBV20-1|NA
TGCAGTGCCTCGGACAGGGGGAGAGAAATACTGTTTTTT
CSASDRGREILFF
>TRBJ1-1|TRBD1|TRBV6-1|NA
TGTGCCAGCGAAGCCCCACCGTGGCAGGGGGTCACGAAGACTGAAGCTTTCTTT
CASEAPPWQGVTKTEAFF
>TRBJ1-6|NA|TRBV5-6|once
TGTGCCAGCAGCTTGGTGTCAGTTTCGGGTAATTCACCCCTCCACTTT
CASSLVSVSGNSPLHF
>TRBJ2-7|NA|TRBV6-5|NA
TGTGCCAGCAGTGACGGTCCAGGCTACGGGCAGTACTTC
CASSDGPGYGQYF
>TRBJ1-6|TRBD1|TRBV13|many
TGTGCCAGCAGTACAGGGGGAGTCTCCTATAATTCACCCCTCCACTTT
CASSTGGVSYNSPLHF
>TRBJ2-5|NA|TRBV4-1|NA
TGCGCCAGCATCCAATGTCGGGATGAGGAAGAGACCCAGTACTTC
CASIQCRDEEETQYF
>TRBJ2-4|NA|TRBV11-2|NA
TGTGCCAGCGCCTACGGGGTGCGAGGAAACATTCAGTACTTC
CASAYGVRGNIQYF
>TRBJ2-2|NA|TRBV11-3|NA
TGTGCCAGTAGTTTGAAGGGGTACACCAGGGAGCTGTTTTTT
CASSLKGYTRELFF
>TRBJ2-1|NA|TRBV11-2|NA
TGTGCCAGCAGTTTAGATGGACTAACGGATAGCTCCTACAATGAGCAGTTCTTC
CASSLDGLTDSSYNEQFF
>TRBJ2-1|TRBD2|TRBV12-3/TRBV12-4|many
TGTGCCAGCAGTTTAAGGGAGGGGCTTGAGCAGTTCTTC
CASSLREGLEQFF
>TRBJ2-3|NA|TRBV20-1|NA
TGCAGTGCTAGGCGGACGGGAAGCATAGATACGCAGTATTTT
CSARRTGSIDTQYF
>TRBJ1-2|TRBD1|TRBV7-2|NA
TGTGCCAGCACCGCAGGGGGATACTATGGCTACACCTTC
CASTAGGYYGYTF
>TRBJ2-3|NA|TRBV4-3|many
TGCGCCAGCAGCCAAGCTAGGTTGGATACGCAGTATTTT
CASSQARLDTQYF
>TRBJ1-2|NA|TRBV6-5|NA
TGTGCCAGCAGTTACGGGGGGGGCGCGGGCTATGACTACACCTTC
CASSYGGGAGYDYTF
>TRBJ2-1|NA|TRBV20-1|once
TGCAGTGCTAGTGAACGACAGCTACCCTACAATGAGCAGTTCTTC
CSASERQLPYNEQFF
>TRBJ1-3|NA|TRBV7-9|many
TGTGCCAGCAGCCCGACTCGGACCTCTGGAAACACCATATATTTT
CASSPTRTSGNTIYF
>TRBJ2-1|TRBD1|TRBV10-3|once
TGTGCCATCAGTGACTGGACAGGGGTCAATGAGGAGTTCTTC
CAISDWTGVNEEFF
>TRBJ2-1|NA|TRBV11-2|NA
TGTACCAGCAGCTTAGGCCTCCCAGAGCAGATCTTC
CTSSLGLPEQIF
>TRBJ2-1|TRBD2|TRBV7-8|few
TGTGCCAGCAGCTTCACCCGGGGGGGCAATGAGCAGTTCTTC
CASSFTRGGNEQFF
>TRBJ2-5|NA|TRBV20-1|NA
TGCAGTGCTAAAGCCGGGTCCAACCACCCGGGCCAAGAGACCCAATACTTC
CSAKAGSNHPGQETQYF
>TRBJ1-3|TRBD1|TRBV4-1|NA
TGCGCCAGCAACCAACCCGGGGCAGGGGGCGAAGTCACCATATATTTT
CASNQPGAGGEVTIYF
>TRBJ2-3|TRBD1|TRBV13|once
TGTGCCAGCAGCCGGGACAGGGGTCGGACAGATAGGCAGTATTTT
CASSRDRGRTDRQYF
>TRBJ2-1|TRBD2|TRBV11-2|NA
TGTGCCACCAGCTTAGGGAGTAGCGGGGGGGCCTCAGATGGGCAGTTCTTC
CATSLGSSGGASDGQFF